The rows below give T cell receptor beta chains drawn from one sample of a study of PD-1 blockade in classical Hodgkin lymphoma. Clones were read by immunoSEQ multiplex PCR, and TCRdb kept only the in-frame ones, dropping some. The table lists roughly 27,000 clones, around 72% of them singletons. This specimen was peripheral blood mononuclear cells (PBMCs), taken before the fourth cycle of nivolumab. These receptors were collected from a human donor with classical Hodgkin lymphoma. CDR3s include the opening cysteine and the closing phenylalanine or tryptophan. The order of the fields is D gene, J gene, V gene, clone size, CDR3 protein, CDR3 DNA. A D gene is named only where the DNA matches it firmly. Some rows mark clone size as missing; the rest say once, few, many or name a class of expanded clone.

D gene: -; J gene: TRBJ1-1; V gene: TRBV28; clone size: -; CDR3 protein: CASSLRGGTEAFF; CDR3 DNA: TGTGCCAGCAGCTTAAGGGGTGGCACTGAAGCTTTCTTT
D gene: -; J gene: TRBJ2-1; V gene: TRBV5-1; clone size: few; CDR3 protein: CASIPAVGQPYNEQFF; CDR3 DNA: TGCGCCAGCATCCCGGCCGTTGGACAGCCATACAATGAGCAGTTCTTC
D gene: -; J gene: TRBJ1-6; V gene: TRBV5-6; clone size: once; CDR3 protein: CASSFSGNSYNSPLHF; CDR3 DNA: TGTGCCAGCAGCTTTTCCGGGAACTCCTATAATTCACCCCTCCACTTT
D gene: TRBD1; J gene: TRBJ2-7; V gene: TRBV6-5; clone size: -; CDR3 protein: CASGGTGGPYEQYF; CDR3 DNA: TGTGCCAGCGGAGGGACAGGGGGTCCCTACGAGCAGTACTTC
D gene: TRBD2; J gene: TRBJ2-2; V gene: TRBV5-1; clone size: few; CDR3 protein: CASSPDTSGSPVGELFF; CDR3 DNA: TGCGCCAGCAGCCCAGATACTAGCGGGAGTCCGGTCGGGGAGCTGTTTTTT
D gene: -; J gene: TRBJ1-2; V gene: TRBV28; clone size: -; CDR3 protein: CASSLDFLDGYTF; CDR3 DNA: TGTGCCAGCAGTTTAGACTTCCTGGATGGCTACACCTTC
D gene: TRBD1; J gene: TRBJ2-7; V gene: TRBV10-2; clone size: -; CDR3 protein: CAASLGDSYEQYF; CDR3 DNA: TGCGCCGCGTCATTGGGGGACAGCTACGAGCAGTACTTC
D gene: -; J gene: TRBJ2-6; V gene: TRBV25-1; clone size: -; CDR3 protein: CASSDGWSGANVLTF; CDR3 DNA: TGTGCCAGTTCCGACGGGTGGTCTGGGGCCAACGTCCTGACTTTC
D gene: -; J gene: TRBJ1-1; V gene: TRBV19; clone size: -; CDR3 protein: CASTWRQPNTEAFF; CDR3 DNA: TGTGCCAGTACCTGGAGACAGCCGAACACTGAAGCTTTCTTT
D gene: -; J gene: TRBJ1-1; V gene: TRBV7-9; clone size: -; CDR3 protein: CASSQIPGAALRF; CDR3 DNA: TGTGCCAGCAGCCAAATACCAGGGGCCGCCCTCCGTTTT
D gene: -; J gene: TRBJ2-1; V gene: TRBV7-8; clone size: -; CDR3 protein: CASSLGTANEQFF; CDR3 DNA: TGTGCCAGCAGCTTAGGGACGGCCAATGAGCAGTTCTTC
D gene: -; J gene: TRBJ2-5; V gene: TRBV6-5; clone size: -; CDR3 protein: CASNQPGALQETQYF; CDR3 DNA: TGTGCCAGCAACCAGCCAGGGGCGCTCCAAGAGACCCAGTACTTC
D gene: -; J gene: TRBJ1-5; V gene: TRBV6-1; clone size: -; CDR3 protein: CASKRGEGGNQPQHF; CDR3 DNA: TGTGCCAGCAAGCGCGGGGAAGGGGGCAATCAGCCCCAGCATTTT